This entry concerns a single T cell receptor beta chain. The antigen is undetermined. The data belong to a study of cytomegalovirus exposure and HLA in healthy donors. Whole-study findings and limits: Common viral pathogens seemed, in a later analysis, to connect with several of the most significant clusters. Segments of the TCR beta V type were, in most cases, productive about 87% or about 30% of the time in an earlier analysis.

PCR employed 60 Vbeta and 13 Jbeta primers. Libraries were prepared by immunoSEQ multiplex PCR; TCRdb keeps only in-frame clonotypes and omits some of them. The sample has around 150,000 clones, roughly 80% seen once; the top ten hold about 7.7%. The germline V gene encodes CDR1 SGHRS and CDR2 YFSETQ. The CDR3 runs to 14 residues. V was pared by 7 bases and J by 2 bases, with 7 bases of the junction left unmatched. The V call is TRBV5-1, the J call TRBJ2-7, with 9 positions matching TRBD2. Input material: PBMCs. The sequence came from a woman in her thirties or forties in good health and CMV-seropositive. The CDR3 region has the DNA TGCGCCAGCTCTAGACTAGCGGTTACCTACGAGCAGTACTTC. This encodes CASSRLAVTYEQYF.